Here is one TCR beta chain with its context. The antigen is undetermined. These data come from a study of Ad26.COV2.S vaccination and SARS-CoV-2 variants. Study results and caveats: Post-vaccination spike-specific CD8+ and CD4+ T cell responses reportedly had substantial breadth.

In germline, CDR1 is SGHDN, CDR2 FVKESK. Losses at the gene ends were 3 bases for V and 2 bases for J; bases not matched to a gene: 6. The CDR3 totals 15 residues. The table came from immunoSEQ multiplex PCR; TCRdb's copy has only in-frame clones and leaves some out. The sample shows hundreds of thousands of clones, 80% to 90% of them seen only once. The sample's treatment: approximately 18 received Ad26.COV2.S at low or high dose, single or two shots; 5 received placebo; per-sample allocation not given. On day 63 after the first injection, vaccine and placebo recipients gave samples. The clonotype comes from a person between 18 and 65 years old who received the Ad26.COV2.S COVID-19 vaccine or a placebo. The sequenced sample was peripheral blood, obtained in a trial of Ad26.COV2.S vaccine versus placebo. J is TRBJ2-7 and V is TRBV14; 8 positions match TRBD1. The CDR3 DNA follows: TGTGCCAGCAGCCAGCTGGGACAGGATACCTACGAGCAGTACTTC. Its protein product is CASSQLGQDTYEQYF.